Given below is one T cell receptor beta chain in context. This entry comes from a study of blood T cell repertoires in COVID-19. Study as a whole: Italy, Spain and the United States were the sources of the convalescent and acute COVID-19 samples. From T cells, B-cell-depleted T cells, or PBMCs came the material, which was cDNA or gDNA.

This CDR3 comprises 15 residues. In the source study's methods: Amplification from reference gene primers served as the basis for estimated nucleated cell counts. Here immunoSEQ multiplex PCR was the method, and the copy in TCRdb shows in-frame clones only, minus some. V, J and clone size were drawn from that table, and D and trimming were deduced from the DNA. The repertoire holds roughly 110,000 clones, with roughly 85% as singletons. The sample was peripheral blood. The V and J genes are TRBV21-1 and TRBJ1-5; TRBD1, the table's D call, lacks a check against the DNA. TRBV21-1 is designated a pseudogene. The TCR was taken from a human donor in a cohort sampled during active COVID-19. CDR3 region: CASSKEGVGDQPQHF. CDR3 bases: TGTGCCAGCAGCAAAGAAGGGGTTGGGGATCAGCCCCAGCATTTT.